This TCR beta chain emerged from a study of shared clonotypes between healthy human individuals. Data came from immunoSEQ multiplex PCR; TCRdb stores just in-frame clones and leaves some out. This sample has some 480,000 clones, with 79% found just once. Healthy and HIV-negative, the adult donors had no recent acute infections or vaccinations. Within Nashville, Tennessee resided all donors, each a Caucasian adult. The CDR3 spans 14 residues. CDR1 and CDR2 (germline): MNHEY, SVGAGI. Trimming shortened V by 8 bases and J by 8 bases, and 19 bases separated the two germline ends. Study conclusions and caveats: Genetic and exposure-history diversity was limited by the small donor number.

Regarding this clone: The antigen is undetermined.

The sequenced material came from PBMCs. The clonotype was recovered from a woman aged 40 to 50 in good health. Some clones in this sample may be carry-over from other donors' samples. The gene calls are TRBV6-5 and TRBJ2-1; either TRBD1 or TRBD2 may fit D (5 bases each). CDR3 amino acids: CASAERGWLDEQFF. CDR3 DNA: TGTGCCAGCGCAGAGAGGGGATGGCTTGATGAGCAGTTCTTC.